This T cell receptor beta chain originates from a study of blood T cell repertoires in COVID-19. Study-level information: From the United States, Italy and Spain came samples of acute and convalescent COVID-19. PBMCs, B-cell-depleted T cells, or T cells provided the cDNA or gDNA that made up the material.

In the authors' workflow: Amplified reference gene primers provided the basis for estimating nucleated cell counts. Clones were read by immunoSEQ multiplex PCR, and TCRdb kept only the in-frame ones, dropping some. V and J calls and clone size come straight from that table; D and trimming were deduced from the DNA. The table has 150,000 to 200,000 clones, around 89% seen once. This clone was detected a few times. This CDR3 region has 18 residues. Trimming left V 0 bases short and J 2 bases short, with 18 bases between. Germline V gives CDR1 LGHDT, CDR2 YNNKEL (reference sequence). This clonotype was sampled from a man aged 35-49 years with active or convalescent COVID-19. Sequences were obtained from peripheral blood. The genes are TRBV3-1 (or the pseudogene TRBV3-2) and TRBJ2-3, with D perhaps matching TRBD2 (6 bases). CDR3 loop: CASSQDPPRDSPTDTQYF. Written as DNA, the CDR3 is TGTGCCAGCAGCCAAGATCCCCCCAGGGACTCGCCCACAGATACGCAGTATTTT.